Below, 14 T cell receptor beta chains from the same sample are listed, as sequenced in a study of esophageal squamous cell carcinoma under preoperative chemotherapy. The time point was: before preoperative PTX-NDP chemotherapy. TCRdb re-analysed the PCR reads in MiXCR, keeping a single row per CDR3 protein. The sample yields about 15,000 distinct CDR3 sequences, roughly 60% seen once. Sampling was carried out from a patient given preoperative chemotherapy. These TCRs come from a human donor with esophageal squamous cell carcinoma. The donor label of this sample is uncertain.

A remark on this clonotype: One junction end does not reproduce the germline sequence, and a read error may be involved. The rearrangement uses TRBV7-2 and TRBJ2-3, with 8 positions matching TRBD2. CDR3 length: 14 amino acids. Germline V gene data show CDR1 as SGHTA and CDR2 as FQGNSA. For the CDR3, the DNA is TGTGCGAGCAGCGGGGGCCCTAGCGAAGAGACGCAGTATTTC. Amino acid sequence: CASSGGPSEETQYF.

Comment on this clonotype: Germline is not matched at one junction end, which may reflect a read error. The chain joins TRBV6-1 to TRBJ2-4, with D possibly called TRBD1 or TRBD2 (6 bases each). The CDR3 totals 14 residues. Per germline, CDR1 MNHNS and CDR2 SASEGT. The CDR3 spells CARGGLGGKNIQYF. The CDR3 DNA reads TGTGCCAGGGGGGGACTGGGGGGCAAAAATATTCAGTACTTC.

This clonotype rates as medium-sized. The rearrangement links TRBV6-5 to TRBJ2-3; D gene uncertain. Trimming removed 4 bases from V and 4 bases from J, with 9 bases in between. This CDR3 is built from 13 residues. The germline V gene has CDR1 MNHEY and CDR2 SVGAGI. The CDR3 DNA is TGTGCCAGCAGTTTTGACCCATCAGATACGCAGTATTTT. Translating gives CASSFDPSDTQYF.

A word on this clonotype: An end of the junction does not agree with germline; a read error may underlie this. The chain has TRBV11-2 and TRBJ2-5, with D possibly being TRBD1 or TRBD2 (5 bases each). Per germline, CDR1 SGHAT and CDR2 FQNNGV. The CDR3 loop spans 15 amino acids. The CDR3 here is CAGSPAPRGPDTQYF. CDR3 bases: TGTGCCGGGAGCCCAGCGCCCCGGGGCCCAGATACGCAGTATTTC. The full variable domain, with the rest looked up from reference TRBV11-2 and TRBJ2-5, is EAGVAQSPRYKIIEKRQSVAFWCNPISGHATLYWYQQILGQGPKLLIQFQNNGVVDDSQLPKDRFSAERLKGVDSTLKIQPAKLEDSAVYLCAGSPAPRGPDTQYFGPGTRLLVL.

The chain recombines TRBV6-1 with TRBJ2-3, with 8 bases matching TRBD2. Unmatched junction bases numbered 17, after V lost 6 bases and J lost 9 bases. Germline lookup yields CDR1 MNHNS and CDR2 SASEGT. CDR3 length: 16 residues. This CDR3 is CASSGTGGDGANTQYF. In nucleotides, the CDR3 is TGTGCCAGCAGCGGCACGGGGGGGGACGGGGCAAACACGCAGTATTTT.

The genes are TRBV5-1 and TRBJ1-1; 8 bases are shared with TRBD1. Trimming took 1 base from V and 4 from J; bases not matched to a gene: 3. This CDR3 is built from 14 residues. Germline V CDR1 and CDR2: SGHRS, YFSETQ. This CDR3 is CASSLTGGTTEAFF. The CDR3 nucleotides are TGCGCCAGCAGCTTGACAGGGGGGACCACTGAAGCTTTCTTT.

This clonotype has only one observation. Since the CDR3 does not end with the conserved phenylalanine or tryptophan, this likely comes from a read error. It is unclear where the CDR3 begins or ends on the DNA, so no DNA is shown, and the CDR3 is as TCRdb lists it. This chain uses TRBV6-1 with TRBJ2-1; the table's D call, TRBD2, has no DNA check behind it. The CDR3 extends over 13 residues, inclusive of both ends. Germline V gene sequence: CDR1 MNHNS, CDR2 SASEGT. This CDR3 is CASCSLGEKSWHL.

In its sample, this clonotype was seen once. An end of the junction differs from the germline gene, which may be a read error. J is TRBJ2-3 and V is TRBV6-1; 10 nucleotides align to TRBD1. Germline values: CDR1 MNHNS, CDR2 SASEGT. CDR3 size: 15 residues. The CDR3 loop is CARGEGTGDPETQYF. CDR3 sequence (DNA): TGTGCCAGGGGTGAAGGGACAGGGGACCCAGAGACGCAGTATTTT.

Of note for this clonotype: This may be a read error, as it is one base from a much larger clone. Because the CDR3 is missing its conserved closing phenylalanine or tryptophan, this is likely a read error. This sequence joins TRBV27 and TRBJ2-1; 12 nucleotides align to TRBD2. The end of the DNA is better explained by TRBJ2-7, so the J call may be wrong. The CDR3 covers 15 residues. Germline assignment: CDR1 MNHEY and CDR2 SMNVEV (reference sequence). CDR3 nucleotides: TGTGCCAGCAGTCTAAGGGGACTAGCGGGCTACGAGCAGTACCTC. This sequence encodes CASSLRGLAGYEQYL.

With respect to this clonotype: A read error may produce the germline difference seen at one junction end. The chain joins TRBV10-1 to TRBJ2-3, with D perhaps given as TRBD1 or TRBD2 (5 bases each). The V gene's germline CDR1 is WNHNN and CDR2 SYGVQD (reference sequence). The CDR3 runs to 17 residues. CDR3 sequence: CASSPDRDLSSTDTQYF. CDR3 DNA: TGCGCCAGCAGCCCCGACCGGGACCTGTCTAGCACAGACACGCAGTATTTT.

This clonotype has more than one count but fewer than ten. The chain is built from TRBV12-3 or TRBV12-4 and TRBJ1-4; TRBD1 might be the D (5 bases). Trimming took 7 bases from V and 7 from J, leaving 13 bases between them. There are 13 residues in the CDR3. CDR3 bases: TGTGCCAGCAAGAGGGGAGCCTCTGAAAAACTGTTTTTT. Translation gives CASKRGASEKLFF.

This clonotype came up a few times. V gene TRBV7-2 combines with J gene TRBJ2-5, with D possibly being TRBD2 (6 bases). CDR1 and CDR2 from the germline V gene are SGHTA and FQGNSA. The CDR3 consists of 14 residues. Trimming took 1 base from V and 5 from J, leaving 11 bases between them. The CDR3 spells CASSLVAGWETQYF. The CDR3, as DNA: TGTGCCAGCAGCTTAGTGGCGGGATGGGAGACCCAGTACTTC. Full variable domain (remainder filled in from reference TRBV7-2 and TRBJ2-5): GAGVSQSPSNKVTEKGKDVELRCDPISGHTALYWYRQSLGQGLEFLIYFQGNSAPDKSGLPSDRFSAERTGGSVSTLTIQRTQQEDSAVYLCASSLVAGWETQYFGPGTRLLVL.

The CDR3 bases are TGTGCCAGCAGTTACTCGTCCCTAGCGGGAGTTCCCGGGGAGCTGTTTTTT. It specifies CASSYSSLAGVPGELFF. The chain employs TRBV6-5 and TRBJ2-2; TRBD2 aligns across 10 bases. Trimming cost V 0 bases and J 6 bases; bases outside gene matches: 7. Germline CDR1 reads MNHEY; CDR2 reads SVGAGI. This CDR3 is built from 17 residues.

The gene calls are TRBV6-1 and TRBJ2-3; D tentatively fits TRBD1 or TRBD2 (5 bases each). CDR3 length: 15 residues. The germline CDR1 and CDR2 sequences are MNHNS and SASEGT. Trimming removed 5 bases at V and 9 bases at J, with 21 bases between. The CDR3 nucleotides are TGTGCCAGCAGTCCTAGACGAGGGGAAGATGAGACGCAGTATTTT. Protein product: CASSPRRGEDETQYF.